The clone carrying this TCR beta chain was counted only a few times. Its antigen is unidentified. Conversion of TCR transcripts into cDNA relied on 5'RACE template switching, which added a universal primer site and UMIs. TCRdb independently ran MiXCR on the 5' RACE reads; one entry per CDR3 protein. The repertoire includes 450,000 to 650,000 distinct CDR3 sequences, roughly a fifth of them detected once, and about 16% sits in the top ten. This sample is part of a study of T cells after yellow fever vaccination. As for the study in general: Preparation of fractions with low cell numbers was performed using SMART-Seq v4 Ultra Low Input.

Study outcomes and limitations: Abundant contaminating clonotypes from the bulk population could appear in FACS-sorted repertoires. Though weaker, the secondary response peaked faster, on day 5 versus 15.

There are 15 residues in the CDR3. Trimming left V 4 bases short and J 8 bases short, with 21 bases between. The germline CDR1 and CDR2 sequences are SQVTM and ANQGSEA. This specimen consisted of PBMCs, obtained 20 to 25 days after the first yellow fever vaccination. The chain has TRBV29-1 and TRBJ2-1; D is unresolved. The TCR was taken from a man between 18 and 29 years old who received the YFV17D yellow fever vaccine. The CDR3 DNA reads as TGCAGCGTTGTTTCCCCGGGTCGCCTTGGGGATGAGCAGTTCTTC. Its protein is CSVVSPGRLGDEQFF.